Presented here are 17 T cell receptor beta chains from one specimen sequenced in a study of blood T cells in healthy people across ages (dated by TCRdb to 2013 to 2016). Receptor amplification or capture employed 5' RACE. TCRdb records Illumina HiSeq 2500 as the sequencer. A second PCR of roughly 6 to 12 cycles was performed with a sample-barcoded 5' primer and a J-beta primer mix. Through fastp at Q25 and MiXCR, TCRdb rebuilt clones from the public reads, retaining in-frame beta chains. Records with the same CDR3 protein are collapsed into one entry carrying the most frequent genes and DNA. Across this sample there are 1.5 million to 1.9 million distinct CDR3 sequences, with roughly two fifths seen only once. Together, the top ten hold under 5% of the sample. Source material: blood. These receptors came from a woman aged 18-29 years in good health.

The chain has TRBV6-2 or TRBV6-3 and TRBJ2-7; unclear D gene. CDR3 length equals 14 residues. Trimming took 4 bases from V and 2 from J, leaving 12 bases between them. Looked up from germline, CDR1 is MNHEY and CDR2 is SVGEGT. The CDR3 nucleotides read TGTGCCAGCAGTTCCCGGACGGATCCCTACGAGCAGTACTTC. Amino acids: CASSSRTDPYEQYF.

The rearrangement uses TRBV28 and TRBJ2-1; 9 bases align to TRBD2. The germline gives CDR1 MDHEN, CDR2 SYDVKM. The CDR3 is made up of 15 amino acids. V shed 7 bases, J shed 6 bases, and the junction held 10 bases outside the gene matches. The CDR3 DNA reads TGTGCCAGCACCCAAGTAGCGGGAGTCCCCAATGAGCAGTTCTTC. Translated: CASTQVAGVPNEQFF.

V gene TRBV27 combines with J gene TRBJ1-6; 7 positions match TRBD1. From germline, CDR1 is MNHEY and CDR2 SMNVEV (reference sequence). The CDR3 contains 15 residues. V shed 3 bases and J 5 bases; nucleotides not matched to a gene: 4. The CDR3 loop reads CASSLDRLHNSPLHF. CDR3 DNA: TGTGCCAGCAGTTTGGACAGGCTACATAATTCACCCCTCCACTTT.

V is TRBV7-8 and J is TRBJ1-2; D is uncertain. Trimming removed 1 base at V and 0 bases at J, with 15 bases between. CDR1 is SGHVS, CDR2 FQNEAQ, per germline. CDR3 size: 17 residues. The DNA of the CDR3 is TGTGCCAGCAGCTTAGTCGGTGGGCTTATTACTAACTATGGCTACACCTTC. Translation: CASSLVGGLITNYGYTF.

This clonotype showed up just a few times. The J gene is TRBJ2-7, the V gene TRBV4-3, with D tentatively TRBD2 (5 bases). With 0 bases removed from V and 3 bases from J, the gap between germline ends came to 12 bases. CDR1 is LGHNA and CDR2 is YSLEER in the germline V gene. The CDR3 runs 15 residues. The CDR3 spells CASSQESGLIYEQYF. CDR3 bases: TGCGCCAGCAGCCAAGAATCCGGACTGATCTACGAGCAGTACTTC.

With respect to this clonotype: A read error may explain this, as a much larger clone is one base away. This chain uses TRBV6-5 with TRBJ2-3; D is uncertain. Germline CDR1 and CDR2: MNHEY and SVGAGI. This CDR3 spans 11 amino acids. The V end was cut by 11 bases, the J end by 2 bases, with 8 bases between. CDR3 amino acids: CAGRNTDTQYF. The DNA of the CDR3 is TGTGCCGGCCGAAACACAGATACGCAGTATTTT.

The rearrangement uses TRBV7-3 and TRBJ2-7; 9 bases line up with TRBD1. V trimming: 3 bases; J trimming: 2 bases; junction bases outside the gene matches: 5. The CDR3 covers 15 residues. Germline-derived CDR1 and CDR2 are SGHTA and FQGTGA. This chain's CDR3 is CASSFTGGPTYEQYF. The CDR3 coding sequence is TGTGCCAGCAGCTTTACAGGGGGCCCTACCTACGAGCAGTACTTC.

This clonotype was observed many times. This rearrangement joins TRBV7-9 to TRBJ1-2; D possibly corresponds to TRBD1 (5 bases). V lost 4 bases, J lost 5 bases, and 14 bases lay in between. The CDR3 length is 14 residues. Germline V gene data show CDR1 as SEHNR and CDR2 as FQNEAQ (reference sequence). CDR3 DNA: TGTGCCAGCAGCTCCACACAGGTTCCTTATGGCTACACCTTC. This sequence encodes CASSSTQVPYGYTF.

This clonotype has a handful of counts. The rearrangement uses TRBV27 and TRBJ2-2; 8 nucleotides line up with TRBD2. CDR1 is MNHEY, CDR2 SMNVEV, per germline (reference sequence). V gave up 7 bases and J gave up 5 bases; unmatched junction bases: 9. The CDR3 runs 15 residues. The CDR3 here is CASKRAGEVTGELFF. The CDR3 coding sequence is TGTGCCAGCAAAAGAGCGGGAGAGGTTACCGGGGAGCTGTTTTTT.

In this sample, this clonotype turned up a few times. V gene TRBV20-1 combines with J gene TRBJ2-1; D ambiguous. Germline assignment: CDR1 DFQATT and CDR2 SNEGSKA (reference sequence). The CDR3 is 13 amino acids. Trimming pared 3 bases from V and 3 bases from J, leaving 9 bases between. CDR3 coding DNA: TGCAGTGCTAGGAGACATAACTACAATGAGCAGTTCTTC. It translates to CSARRHNYNEQFF.

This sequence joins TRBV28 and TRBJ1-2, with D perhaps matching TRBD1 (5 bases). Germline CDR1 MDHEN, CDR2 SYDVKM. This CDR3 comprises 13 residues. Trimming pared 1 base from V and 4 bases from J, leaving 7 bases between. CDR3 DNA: TGTGCCAGCAGTTTATATCAGGGCTATGGCTACACCTTC. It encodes CASSLYQGYGYTF.

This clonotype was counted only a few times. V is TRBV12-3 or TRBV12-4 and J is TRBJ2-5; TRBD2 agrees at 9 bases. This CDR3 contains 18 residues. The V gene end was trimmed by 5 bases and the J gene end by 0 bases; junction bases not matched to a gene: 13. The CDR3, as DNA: TGTGCCAGCAGTACCTGGCGGGGGGGAACTACGTACCAAGAGACCCAGTACTTC. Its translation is CASSTWRGGTTYQETQYF.

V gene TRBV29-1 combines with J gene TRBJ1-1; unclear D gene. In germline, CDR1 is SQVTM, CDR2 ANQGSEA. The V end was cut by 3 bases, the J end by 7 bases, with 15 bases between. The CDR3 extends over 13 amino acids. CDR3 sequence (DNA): TGCAGCGTTGACGTTGGAGGCGGGGTTGAAGCTTTCTTT. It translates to CSVDVGGGVEAFF.

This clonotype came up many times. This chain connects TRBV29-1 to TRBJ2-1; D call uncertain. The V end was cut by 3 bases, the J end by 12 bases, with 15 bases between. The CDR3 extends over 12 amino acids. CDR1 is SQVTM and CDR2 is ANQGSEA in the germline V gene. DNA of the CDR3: TGCAGCGTTGAGAAACCCGTCTTAGTGCAGTTCTTC. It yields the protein CSVEKPVLVQFF.

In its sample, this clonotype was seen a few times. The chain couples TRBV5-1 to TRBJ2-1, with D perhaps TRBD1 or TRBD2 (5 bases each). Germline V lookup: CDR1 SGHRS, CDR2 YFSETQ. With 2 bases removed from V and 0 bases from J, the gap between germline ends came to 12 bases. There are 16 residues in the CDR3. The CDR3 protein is CASSFSGAGSYNEQFF. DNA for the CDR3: TGCGCCAGCAGCTTTTCTGGGGCGGGCTCCTACAATGAGCAGTTCTTC.

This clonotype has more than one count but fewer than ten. CDR3 residues: CASSSLPGQGLSYEQYF. In DNA form, the CDR3 reads TGTGCCAGCAGCTCATTGCCGGGACAGGGTTTATCCTACGAGCAGTACTTC. The rearrangement links TRBV7-9 to TRBJ2-7, with TRBD1 identical over 9 bases. With V trimmed by 4 bases and J by 1 base, 11 bases remained unmatched. The CDR3 has 17 residues. CDR1 and CDR2 from the germline V gene are SEHNR and FQNEAQ (reference sequence).

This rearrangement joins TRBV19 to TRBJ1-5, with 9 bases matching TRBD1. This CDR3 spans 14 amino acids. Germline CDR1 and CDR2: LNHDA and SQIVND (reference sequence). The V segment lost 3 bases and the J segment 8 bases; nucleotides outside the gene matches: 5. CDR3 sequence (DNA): TGTGCCAGTAGTATCTCACAGGGGGCGAAGCCCCAGCATTTT. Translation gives CASSISQGAKPQHF.